This TCR beta chain appears in the sequencing data of a study of cytomegalovirus exposure and HLA in healthy donors. The CDR3 totals 15 residues. Germline V CDR1 and CDR2: SGHAT, FQNNGV. V lost 5 bases and J 9 bases, leaving 20 bases between the germline ends. Everyone who donated was a healthy bone marrow donor. The PCR made use of 60 Vbeta and 13 Jbeta primers. Produced via immunoSEQ multiplex PCR; TCRdb's table is partial and in-frame only. There are some 130,000 clones in the sample; around four fifths occur only once, and approximately 5.6% lies in the top ten. Regarding this clone: The target antigen is unknown.

Findings of the study overall: Indistinguishable V segments, including TRBV6-2 and TRBV6-3, were excluded. Earlier analysis looked at TCR beta V segments, and most were productive about 87% or about 30% of the time. In a later analysis, 16,951 TCR beta sequences were associated with HLA alleles at 0.05 false discovery rate.

This chain connects TRBV11-2 to TRBJ2-1, with a weak D call TRBD1 (6 bases). Sequencing was performed on PBMCs. This TCR was sampled from a woman between 35 and 50 years old in good health and CMV-seropositive. CDR3 in amino acids: CASSPVAGVNIEQFF. The CDR3 DNA reads TGTGCCAGCAGCCCCGTGGCAGGGGTTAACATTGAGCAGTTCTTC.